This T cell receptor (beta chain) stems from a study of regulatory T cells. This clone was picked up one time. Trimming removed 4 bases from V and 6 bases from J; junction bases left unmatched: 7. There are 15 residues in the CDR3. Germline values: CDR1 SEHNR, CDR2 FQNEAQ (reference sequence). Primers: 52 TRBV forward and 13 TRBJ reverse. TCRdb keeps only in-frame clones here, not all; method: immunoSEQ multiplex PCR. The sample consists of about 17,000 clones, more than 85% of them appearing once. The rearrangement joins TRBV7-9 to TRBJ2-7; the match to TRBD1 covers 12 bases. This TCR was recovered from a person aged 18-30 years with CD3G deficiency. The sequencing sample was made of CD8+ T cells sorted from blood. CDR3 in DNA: TGTGCCAGCAGCTCCCGGGACAGGGGGCTTAGCGAGCAGTACTTC. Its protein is CASSSRDRGLSEQYF.